This T cell receptor (beta chain) stems from a study of T cell repertoires in cytomegalovirus infection (dated by TCRdb to the late 2010s). Some background on the complete study: Recently identified HLA-C-restricted CMV epitopes, whose presentation resists viral immunomodulation, were targeted by peptide stimulations together with well-studied HLA-B-restricted epitopes. Because public TCR beta signatures pointed to carriage of CMV infection together with the matching HLA type, the HLA type of each donor mattered for the analysis. Study-wide conclusions, independent of this receptor: In the ex vivo response, HLA-C-restricted CMV-specific TCR beta clonotypes were dominant, and in two of eight donors the single most frequent clonotype came from this HLA-C-restricted group. In both this cohort and an independent cohort of several hundred donors, the cumulative frequency of public TCR beta family members distinguished carriers of CMV infection plus the relevant HLA type.

Explained via the paper, the treatment or condition label denotes: in vitro stimulation with specific CMV peptide epitopes to enrich CMV-specific T cells. CDR1 and CDR2 were assigned from the germline V gene as SGHDN and FVKESK. V and J are truncated by 1 base and 4 bases respectively, leaving an intervening sequence of 3 bases. Counting both end residues, the CDR3 totals 12 amino acids. Of all the DNA, just the CDR3 is kept, 36 bases in frame from base 1. The table lists this clonotype with a count of one. There is no known antigen for this receptor. The conserved phenylalanine or tryptophan is not found at the CDR3 terminus, so this likely reflects a read error. The sequencer was an Illumina HiSeq 1500. The public reads were reprocessed in TCRdb via fastp at Q25 and MiXCR, keeping in-frame beta chains. Here each entry gathers all rows of one CDR3 protein and keeps the most common genes and DNA. The sample records about a million distinct CDR3 sequences, approximately 30% of which are singletons. Together, the top ten hold about an eighth of the sample.

The sequences come from cultured CD8+ T cells from PBMCs, collected from culture after CMV antigen stimulation. The sequence links TRBV14 to TRBJ2-3, with no confidently assigned D gene. This TCR was recovered from a human donor in good health (CMV status not recorded). Some clones in this sample may be carry-over from other donors' samples. The nucleotide sequence reads TGTGCCAGCAGCCAAGGGGCAGATACGCAGTATTCT. Its coded protein is CASSQGADTQYS.